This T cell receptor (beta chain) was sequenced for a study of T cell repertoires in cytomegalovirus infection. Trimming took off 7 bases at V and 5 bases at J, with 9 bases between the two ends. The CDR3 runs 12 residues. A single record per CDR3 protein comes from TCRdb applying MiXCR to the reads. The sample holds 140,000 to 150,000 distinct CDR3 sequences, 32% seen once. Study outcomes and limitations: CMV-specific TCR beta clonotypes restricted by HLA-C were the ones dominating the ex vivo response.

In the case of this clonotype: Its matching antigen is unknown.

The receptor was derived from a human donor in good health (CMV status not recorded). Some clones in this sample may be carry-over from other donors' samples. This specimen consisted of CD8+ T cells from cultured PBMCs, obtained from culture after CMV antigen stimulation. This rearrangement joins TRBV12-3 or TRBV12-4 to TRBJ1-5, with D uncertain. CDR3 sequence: CASTRVDQPQHF. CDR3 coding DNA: TGTGCCAGCACTCGAGTGGATCAGCCCCAGCATTTT.